The rows below give T cell receptor beta chains drawn from one sample of a study of cytomegalovirus exposure and HLA in healthy donors. Data came from immunoSEQ multiplex PCR; TCRdb stores just in-frame clones and leaves some out. Found here are 120,000 to 150,000 clones, about 78% of them singletons; the top ten hold roughly 3%. The sequencing input was PBMCs. These receptors all stem from a male donor in good health and CMV-seronegative. Both conserved end residues are part of each CDR3. Each record gives: V gene, D gene, clone size, J gene, CDR3 protein, CDR3 DNA. D genes are given only for firm matches. Part of the rows lack a size; the others show once, few, many or a class for expanded clones.

V gene: TRBV7-8; D gene: NA; clone size: NA; J gene: TRBJ1-6; CDR3 protein: CASSLRTQGRSYNSPLHF; CDR3 DNA: TGTGCCAGCAGCTTAAGAACTCAGGGCCGCTCCTATAATTCACCCCTCCACTTT
V gene: TRBV7-3; D gene: NA; clone size: NA; J gene: TRBJ1-1; CDR3 protein: CASSLVGGPGEAFF; CDR3 DNA: TGTGCCAGCAGCTTAGTGGGGGGACCTGGGGAAGCTTTCTTT
V gene: TRBV29-1; D gene: NA; clone size: NA; J gene: TRBJ2-7; CDR3 protein: CSVVLLQGDYSYEQYF; CDR3 DNA: TGCAGCGTTGTTCTTTTACAGGGAGATTACTCCTACGAGCAGTACTTC
V gene: TRBV5-4; D gene: NA; clone size: NA; J gene: TRBJ2-5; CDR3 protein: CASSKEALQETQYF; CDR3 DNA: TGTGCCAGCAGCAAGGAGGCCCTCCAAGAGACCCAGTACTTC
V gene: TRBV5-1; D gene: NA; clone size: NA; J gene: TRBJ2-7; CDR3 protein: CASSPGQYTYEQYF; CDR3 DNA: TGCGCCAGCAGCCCCGGACAGTATACCTACGAGCAGTACTTC
V gene: TRBV15; D gene: NA; clone size: NA; J gene: TRBJ2-1; CDR3 protein: CATSRDRGVRLYNEQFF; CDR3 DNA: TGTGCCACCAGCAGAGATCGGGGAGTTAGGCTTTACAATGAGCAGTTCTTC
V gene: TRBV29-1; D gene: NA; clone size: NA; J gene: TRBJ2-1; CDR3 protein: CSVDSGPGEQFF; CDR3 DNA: TGCAGCGTTGATTCAGGGCCGGGCGAGCAGTTCTTC
V gene: TRBV29-1; D gene: TRBD1; clone size: NA; J gene: TRBJ1-4; CDR3 protein: CSARQGGVNEKLFF; CDR3 DNA: TGCAGCGCCCGACAGGGGGGGGTTAATGAAAAACTGTTTTTT
V gene: TRBV10-3; D gene: NA; clone size: NA; J gene: TRBJ2-5; CDR3 protein: CAISEVGGQETQYF; CDR3 DNA: TGTGCCATCAGTGAGGTCGGGGGCCAAGAGACCCAGTACTTC
V gene: TRBV18; D gene: TRBD1; clone size: NA; J gene: TRBJ1-2; CDR3 protein: CASSPDGQGDGYTF; CDR3 DNA: TGTGCCAGCTCACCTGACGGACAGGGGGATGGCTACACCTTC
V gene: TRBV19; D gene: NA; clone size: NA; J gene: TRBJ2-5; CDR3 protein: CASSMGGRETQYF; CDR3 DNA: TGTGCCAGTAGTATGGGGGGGCGGGAGACCCAGTACTTC
V gene: TRBV19; D gene: TRBD2; clone size: NA; J gene: TRBJ2-7; CDR3 protein: CASSMGLRTSGRYHEQYF; CDR3 DNA: TGTGCCAGTAGTATGGGATTGAGGACTAGCGGGAGGTACCACGAGCAGTACTTC
V gene: TRBV5-6; D gene: TRBD2; clone size: NA; J gene: TRBJ2-3; CDR3 protein: CASSLDFASSGGGRTQYF; CDR3 DNA: TGTGCCAGCAGCTTGGATTTTGCGTCTAGCGGTGGTGGGCGTACGCAGTATTTT
V gene: TRBV6-6; D gene: NA; clone size: NA; J gene: TRBJ1-5; CDR3 protein: CASSSIQVLGPQHF; CDR3 DNA: TGTGCCAGCAGTTCCATACAGGTCCTAGGGCCCCAGCATTTT
V gene: TRBV2; D gene: NA; clone size: NA; J gene: TRBJ2-2; CDR3 protein: CASQRREGELFF; CDR3 DNA: TGTGCCAGCCAGAGGAGGGAGGGGGAGCTGTTTTTT
V gene: TRBV2; D gene: NA; clone size: NA; J gene: TRBJ2-2; CDR3 protein: CASSQGANTGELFF; CDR3 DNA: TGTGCCAGCAGCCAGGGCGCGAACACCGGGGAGCTGTTTTTT
V gene: TRBV6-5; D gene: TRBD2; clone size: NA; J gene: TRBJ2-3; CDR3 protein: CASRREPRADTQYF; CDR3 DNA: TGTGCCAGCAGGCGGGAGCCCCGGGCAGATACGCAGTATTTT
V gene: TRBV2; D gene: NA; clone size: NA; J gene: TRBJ1-2; CDR3 protein: CASREGYGYTF; CDR3 DNA: TGTGCCAGCAGGGAGGGCTATGGCTACACCTTC
V gene: TRBV9; D gene: NA; clone size: NA; J gene: TRBJ1-2; CDR3 protein: CASSVISDSSGYTF; CDR3 DNA: TGTGCCAGCAGCGTAATTTCTGATAGCTCCGGCTACACCTTC
V gene: TRBV11-2; D gene: TRBD2; clone size: few; J gene: TRBJ2-7; CDR3 protein: CASSRVAGGPVEQYF; CDR3 DNA: TGTGCCAGCAGCAGAGTAGCGGGAGGGCCGGTCGAGCAGTACTTC
V gene: TRBV2; D gene: NA; clone size: NA; J gene: TRBJ2-1; CDR3 protein: CASNPDMTDNEQFF; CDR3 DNA: TGTGCCAGCAATCCAGACATGACCGACAATGAGCAGTTCTTC
V gene: TRBV27; D gene: NA; clone size: NA; J gene: TRBJ2-7; CDR3 protein: CASSLIPQTYEQYF; CDR3 DNA: TGTGCCAGCAGTTTAATCCCCCAGACCTACGAGCAGTACTTC
V gene: TRBV29-1; D gene: NA; clone size: NA; J gene: TRBJ2-2; CDR3 protein: CSVEWRGNTGELFF; CDR3 DNA: TGCAGCGTTGAGTGGCGGGGGAACACCGGGGAGCTGTTTTTT
V gene: TRBV6-5; D gene: NA; clone size: NA; J gene: TRBJ1-1; CDR3 protein: CASSPVQLNTEAFF; CDR3 DNA: TGTGCCAGCTCCCCGGTACAGCTGAACACTGAAGCTTTCTTT
V gene: TRBV29-1; D gene: NA; clone size: NA; J gene: TRBJ2-7; CDR3 protein: CSVEDGRSYEQYF; CDR3 DNA: TGCAGCGTTGAAGATGGCAGATCCTACGAGCAGTACTTC
V gene: TRBV7-6; D gene: NA; clone size: NA; J gene: TRBJ2-7; CDR3 protein: CASSLYWGEDYEQYF; CDR3 DNA: TGTGCCAGCAGCTTATATTGGGGGGAAGACTACGAGCAGTACTTC
V gene: TRBV5-5; D gene: NA; clone size: NA; J gene: TRBJ2-5; CDR3 protein: CASSITGETQYF; CDR3 DNA: TGTGCCAGCAGCATTACAGGGGAGACCCAGTACTTC
V gene: TRBV19; D gene: TRBD2; clone size: NA; J gene: TRBJ2-7; CDR3 protein: CASSISGSSYEQYF; CDR3 DNA: TGTGCCAGTAGTATTAGCGGGAGCTCCTACGAGCAGTACTTC
V gene: TRBV19; D gene: NA; clone size: NA; J gene: TRBJ1-1; CDR3 protein: CASRTRTYSNTEAFF; CDR3 DNA: TGTGCCAGTAGAACCCGGACATACTCGAACACTGAAGCTTTCTTT
V gene: TRBV30; D gene: TRBD2; clone size: NA; J gene: TRBJ2-7; CDR3 protein: CAWRLAGSEQYF; CDR3 DNA: TGTGCCTGGAGGCTAGCGGGGTCCGAGCAGTACTTC
V gene: TRBV10-3; D gene: NA; clone size: NA; J gene: TRBJ1-4; CDR3 protein: CAISDSGTLDEKLFF; CDR3 DNA: TGTGCCATCAGTGACTCCGGGACACTTGATGAAAAACTGTTTTTT
V gene: TRBV14; D gene: TRBD1; clone size: NA; J gene: TRBJ1-1; CDR3 protein: CASSQDIEGQGASNTEAFF; CDR3 DNA: TGTGCCAGCAGCCAAGATATCGAGGGACAGGGGGCGAGTAACACTGAAGCTTTCTTT
V gene: TRBV27; D gene: TRBD1; clone size: few; J gene: TRBJ2-5; CDR3 protein: CASSTQWTGYQETQYF; CDR3 DNA: TGTGCCAGCAGTACGCAATGGACAGGGTATCAAGAGACCCAGTACTTC
V gene: TRBV19; D gene: NA; clone size: NA; J gene: TRBJ1-2; CDR3 protein: CASRDRDGQYYGYTF; CDR3 DNA: TGTGCCAGTAGAGACCGAGATGGACAGTATTATGGCTACACCTTC
V gene: TRBV2; D gene: TRBD1; clone size: NA; J gene: TRBJ2-7; CDR3 protein: CASVRDRGSYEQYF; CDR3 DNA: TGTGCCAGTGTCCGGGACAGGGGCTCCTACGAGCAGTACTTC
V gene: TRBV5-8; D gene: NA; clone size: NA; J gene: TRBJ2-7; CDR3 protein: CASSLGRTGREYDEQYF; CDR3 DNA: TGTGCCAGCAGCTTGGGGAGGACAGGGAGGGAATATGACGAGCAGTACTTC
V gene: TRBV9; D gene: NA; clone size: NA; J gene: TRBJ1-2; CDR3 protein: CASSPWDSYGYTF; CDR3 DNA: TGTGCCAGCAGCCCATGGGACTCGTATGGCTACACCTTC
V gene: TRBV7-2; D gene: NA; clone size: NA; J gene: TRBJ1-1; CDR3 protein: CASSFSGIPFF; CDR3 DNA: TGTGCCAGCAGCTTTTCAGGGATACCTTTCTTT
V gene: TRBV27; D gene: NA; clone size: NA; J gene: TRBJ1-5; CDR3 protein: CASSLLGNQPQHF; CDR3 DNA: TGTGCCAGCAGTTTACTAGGTAATCAGCCCCAGCATTTT
V gene: TRBV7-2; D gene: NA; clone size: NA; J gene: TRBJ1-2; CDR3 protein: CASSQRAQYNYGYTF; CDR3 DNA: TGTGCCAGCAGCCAACGAGCGCAATACAACTATGGCTACACCTTC
V gene: TRBV4-3; D gene: TRBD2; clone size: NA; J gene: TRBJ2-5; CDR3 protein: CASSQDRAGGPQETQYF; CDR3 DNA: TGCGCCAGCAGCCAAGATCGGGCGGGGGGACCCCAAGAGACCCAGTACTTC
V gene: TRBV30; D gene: NA; clone size: NA; J gene: TRBJ1-4; CDR3 protein: CAWSVQGRITNEKLFF; CDR3 DNA: TGTGCCTGGAGTGTTCAGGGCAGAATCACTAATGAAAAACTGTTTTTT
V gene: TRBV7-9; D gene: NA; clone size: NA; J gene: TRBJ2-7; CDR3 protein: CASSWGDGHEQYF; CDR3 DNA: TGTGCCAGCAGCTGGGGGGACGGCCACGAGCAGTACTTC
V gene: TRBV10-3; D gene: NA; clone size: NA; J gene: TRBJ1-1; CDR3 protein: CAISAPTRNTEAFF; CDR3 DNA: TGTGCCATCAGTGCCCCGACAAGAAACACTGAAGCTTTCTTT
V gene: TRBV5-1; D gene: NA; clone size: few; J gene: TRBJ1-1; CDR3 protein: CASSPVAANTEAFF; CDR3 DNA: TGCGCCAGCAGCCCCGTGGCGGCGAACACTGAAGCTTTCTTT
V gene: TRBV5-4; D gene: TRBD2; clone size: NA; J gene: TRBJ2-2; CDR3 protein: CASSAPTSGPTGELFF; CDR3 DNA: TGTGCCAGCAGCGCGCCGACTAGCGGGCCCACCGGGGAGCTGTTTTTT
V gene: TRBV2; D gene: TRBD1; clone size: once; J gene: TRBJ2-5; CDR3 protein: CASSEVRPNRGEETQYF; CDR3 DNA: TGTGCCAGCAGTGAAGTTAGGCCCAACAGGGGGGAAGAGACCCAGTACTTC
V gene: TRBV19; D gene: TRBD1; clone size: NA; J gene: TRBJ2-7; CDR3 protein: CASRQRDRFYEQYF; CDR3 DNA: TGTGCCAGTAGGCAACGGGACAGATTCTACGAGCAGTACTTC
V gene: TRBV13; D gene: NA; clone size: once; J gene: TRBJ1-2; CDR3 protein: CASSLTGDGYTF; CDR3 DNA: TGTGCCAGCAGCTTAACGGGTGATGGCTACACCTTC
V gene: TRBV27; D gene: TRBD2; clone size: NA; J gene: TRBJ2-2; CDR3 protein: CASSYKGLDAGELFF; CDR3 DNA: TGTGCCAGCAGTTACAAGGGACTAGATGCCGGGGAGCTGTTTTTT
V gene: TRBV9; D gene: TRBD2; clone size: NA; J gene: TRBJ2-1; CDR3 protein: CASSRTSGGADNEQFF; CDR3 DNA: TGTGCCAGCAGCCGCACTAGCGGGGGGGCCGACAATGAGCAGTTCTTC
V gene: TRBV27; D gene: TRBD1; clone size: NA; J gene: TRBJ2-1; CDR3 protein: CASRGQGNNEQFF; CDR3 DNA: TGTGCCAGCCGGGGACAGGGCAACAATGAGCAGTTCTTC
V gene: TRBV4-1; D gene: NA; clone size: NA; J gene: TRBJ1-1; CDR3 protein: CASSQVEGRDTEAFF; CDR3 DNA: TGCGCCAGCAGCCAAGTGGAGGGTCGGGACACTGAAGCTTTCTTT
V gene: TRBV14; D gene: NA; clone size: NA; J gene: TRBJ2-7; CDR3 protein: CASSQGGPATYEQYF; CDR3 DNA: TGTGCCAGCAGCCAGGGGGGGCCCGCTACCTACGAGCAGTACTTC